This T cell receptor beta chain derives from a study of cytomegalovirus exposure and HLA in healthy donors. Using immunoSEQ multiplex PCR, the repertoire was profiled, and TCRdb retains in-frame clones only, with some absent. The table has about 250,000 clones, roughly 87% seen once. The clonotype originates from a man between 18 and 35 years old in good health and CMV-seropositive. The sample taken for sequencing was PBMCs.

The CDR3 is CASSSLGVAEAFF. CDR3 coding DNA: TGTGCCAGCAGTTCCCTCGGGGTGGCTGAAGCTTTCTTT. The chain recombines TRBV27 with TRBJ1-1, with unresolved D. The CDR3 length is 13 residues. The V and J ends lost 4 bases and 6 bases respectively, with 12 bases between them. Germline CDR1 MNHEY, CDR2 SMNVEV (reference sequence).